The entry below gives a single T cell receptor beta chain sequence along with its context. Its antigen is currently unknown. Autoimmune disease history or systemic immunosuppression excluded patients. This sample is part of a study of OX40 agonist ivuxolimab in advanced cancers. Study findings and constraints: There was clonal expansion of CD4+ and CD8+ blood T cells by week 6 at 0.1 to 3.0 mg/kg. A proportion of nonresponders additionally exhibited low normalized T-cell clonal expansion. In the 0.1-3.0 mg/kg groups, partial responders showed among the lowest expansion.

Sequenced by immunoSEQ multiplex PCR; TCRdb stores in-frame clones only, minus some. The table shows roughly 41,000 clones, with 82% occurring only once. From germline, CDR1 is SGHDT and CDR2 YYEEEE. The CDR3 totals 14 residues. V was shortened by 4 bases and J by 1 base, with 11 bases between the two germline ends. This sequence originates from an adult with an advanced solid tumor such as melanoma, head and neck, liver or kidney cancer. This specimen was CD4+ or CD8+ T cells sorted from blood, taken in a trial of the OX40 agonist ivuxolimab. This sequence joins TRBV5-6 and TRBJ1-2, with D possibly matching TRBD1 (5 bases). CDR3 DNA sequence: TGTGCCAGCAGCACGTCGCAGGGTAACTATGGCTACACCTTC. As protein: CASSTSQGNYGYTF.